A single sample is the source of the 27 T cell receptor beta chains below, sequenced in a study of regulatory T cells in long-lasting Graves disease. According to the study, TCR beta libraries were built with iRepertoire HTBI primers and CDR3-region Arm-PCR. TCRdb re-analysed the multiplex PCR reads in MiXCR, keeping a single row per CDR3 protein. The profile shows about 560,000 distinct CDR3 sequences, 15% to 20% of them singletons. Time point denoted: newly diagnosed GD, antithyroid drugs for less than 3 months. Isolated PBMC RNA provided the starting material for the TCR library. The data were also submitted as part of a second study, on T cells in Graves' hyperthyroidism and ophthalmopathy.

Sample: peripheral blood mononuclear cells (PBMCs), taken at new diagnosis, from a patient treated with antithyroid drugs. The receptors stem from a man between 18 and 29 years old with Graves disease.

This clonotype has at least ten counts. This chain joins TRBV6-1 and TRBJ2-1; TRBD1 matches at 8 bases. The CDR3 has 14 amino acids. J lost 8 bases, V lost 7 bases, and 10 bases had no gene match. Germline assignment: CDR1 MNHNS and CDR2 SASEGT. CDR3 nucleotides: TGTGCCAGCACCCAGGGGACAGGTGGGGATGAGCAGTTCTTC. This encodes CASTQGTGGDEQFF.

The chain employs TRBV10-1 and TRBJ2-7; 11 bases align to TRBD1. This CDR3 contains 14 residues. J lost 4 bases, V lost 8 bases, and 7 bases had no gene match. CDR1 and CDR2 from the germline V gene are WNHNN and SYGVQD (reference sequence). CDR3 nucleotide sequence: TGCGCCAGCCCCTCTGGACAGGGGGCTTACGAGCAGTACTTC. It codes for CASPSGQGAYEQYF.

Many counts were recorded for this clonotype. The chain recombines TRBV2 with TRBJ2-7, with D maybe TRBD1 (6 bases). V was cut by 6 bases and J by 3 bases, with 15 bases left in between. The CDR3 runs 14 residues. Germline V lookup: CDR1 SNHLY, CDR2 FYNNEI. The CDR3 nucleotides read TGTGCCAGCAGAGGTGGGACATTGGTCTACGAGCAGTACTTC. Amino acids: CASRGGTLVYEQYF.

This clonotype was seen repeatedly, ten times or more. The chain employs TRBV12-3 or TRBV12-4 and TRBJ2-7; D uncertain. This CDR3 has 15 amino acids. The ends were cut back, 1 base at V and 6 bases at J, with 16 bases in the middle. CDR3 protein: CASSLGFWMGSEQYF. CDR3 bases: TGTGCCAGCAGTTTAGGTTTTTGGATGGGTAGCGAGCAGTACTTC.

This clonotype was recorded a few times. The chain carries TRBV4-2 and TRBJ1-6, with D possibly matching TRBD1 (5 bases). The germline gives CDR1 LGHNA, CDR2 YNFKEQ. The CDR3 length is 17 residues. V shed 0 bases and J shed 7 bases, with 16 bases lying between them. The CDR3 DNA sequence: TGTGCCAGCAGCCAAGATTACGGAGGGGTAGGCAATTCACCCCTCCACTTT. Translated: CASSQDYGGVGNSPLHF.

This chain connects TRBV27 to TRBJ2-7; TRBD1 might be the D (7 bases). The CDR3 spans 16 residues. CDR1 and CDR2 (germline): MNHEY, SMNVEV (reference sequence). V was pared by 0 bases and J by 1 base, with 13 bases between. CDR3: CASSLSAGQLSYEQYF. CDR3 nucleotides: TGTGCCAGCAGTTTATCGGCGGGACAGCTTTCCTACGAGCAGTACTTC.

This clonotype was seen ten or more times. The chain is built from TRBV5-5 and TRBJ2-5; TRBD1 is a possible D gene (5 bases). V lost 0 bases, J lost 3 bases, and 15 bases lay in between. The CDR3 contains 16 residues. Germline V gene lookup returns CDR1 SGHKS and CDR2 YYEKEE (reference sequence). The CDR3 sequence: CASSLVFGREEETQYF. In nucleotides, the CDR3 is TGTGCCAGCAGCTTGGTGTTTGGCAGGGAAGAAGAGACCCAGTACTTC.

This clonotype was found a few times. V usage is TRBV6-1 and J usage is TRBJ1-1; 8 bases align to TRBD1. The V and J ends lost 5 bases and 2 bases, in that order; junction bases with no gene match: 10. There are 16 residues in the CDR3. The germline gives CDR1 MNHNS, CDR2 SASEGT. The CDR3 here is CASSNKDRAPNTEAFF. The DNA for the CDR3 is TGTGCCAGCAGTAACAAGGACAGGGCGCCTAACACTGAAGCTTTCTTT.

This clonotype was counted many times. The chain couples TRBV20-1 to TRBJ2-1; 9 bases match TRBD2. The CDR3 has 13 residues. Germline lookup yields CDR1 DFQATT and CDR2 SNEGSKA (reference sequence). The V and J ends lost 2 bases and 9 bases, in that order; junction bases with no gene match: 5. The CDR3: CSARSGLASEQFF. The DNA for the CDR3 is TGCAGTGCTAGATCGGGACTAGCTTCTGAGCAGTTCTTC.

The chain couples TRBV11-2 to TRBJ2-7; maybe TRBD2 (5 bases). Trimming stripped 7 bases from V and 2 bases from J, with 15 bases between. CDR3 size: 14 residues. The V gene's germline CDR1 is SGHAT and CDR2 FQNNGV. The CDR3 loop reads CASTTGSGAYEQYF. The CDR3 DNA reads TGTGCCAGCACTACGGGGTCTGGCGCCTACGAGCAGTACTTC.

This clonotype was picked up many times. The rearrangement joins TRBV7-8 to TRBJ2-7, with 9 bases that match TRBD1. This CDR3 spans 16 amino acids. Germline assignment: CDR1 SGHVS and CDR2 FQNEAQ. With 3 bases clipped from V and 1 base from J, the junction kept 7 bases outside the gene matches. CDR3 protein: CASSFRGDRVSYEQYF. The CDR3 nucleotides are TGTGCCAGCAGCTTTAGAGGGGACAGGGTATCCTACGAGCAGTACTTC.

This clonotype was detected a few times. The J gene is TRBJ2-2, the V gene TRBV6-1, with D tentatively TRBD2 (7 bases). Germline V gene sequence: CDR1 MNHNS, CDR2 SASEGT. Trimming took 7 bases from V and 5 from J, leaving 20 bases between them. The CDR3 length is 16 residues. The CDR3 DNA sequence: TGTGCCAGCATACCAACAGGGCTGGGAGGGACCGGGGAGCTGTTTTTT. The encoded protein is CASIPTGLGGTGELFF.

The chain recombines TRBV12-3 or TRBV12-4 with TRBJ1-5; D ambiguous. The CDR3 has 15 residues. The V and J ends lost 5 bases and 4 bases respectively, with 15 bases between them. The CDR3 coding sequence is TGTGCCAGCAGTGCCCGAGGTGCTAGGAATCAGCCCCAGCATTTT. This sequence encodes CASSARGARNQPQHF.

This clonotype was seen more than once but under ten times. The chain has TRBV7-9 and TRBJ2-7, with 9 nucleotides matching TRBD2. Unmatched junction bases numbered 8, after V lost 6 bases and J lost 5 bases. Germline assignment: CDR1 SEHNR and CDR2 FQNEAQ (reference sequence). The CDR3 loop spans 14 amino acids. This CDR3 reads CASRPGLAFDEQYF. In DNA, the CDR3 is TGTGCCAGCAGGCCGGGACTAGCTTTCGACGAGCAGTACTTC.

The chain links TRBV10-3 to TRBJ1-3, with a tentative D call TRBD1 (5 bases). CDR3 length: 15 amino acids. Germline V lookup: CDR1 ENHRY, CDR2 SYGVKD. The V end was cut by 3 bases, the J end by 0 bases, with 9 bases between. CDR3 nucleotides: TGTGCCATCAGTGAAGGGGCGTTCTCTGGAAACACCATATATTTT. Its protein product is CAISEGAFSGNTIYF.

The chain has TRBV6-2 or TRBV6-3 and TRBJ2-2; D is ambiguous. In germline, CDR1 is MNHEY, CDR2 SVGEGT. The CDR3 loop spans 16 amino acids. The germline V and J ends were trimmed by 5 bases and 5 bases, with 18 bases remaining between them. CDR3 in DNA: TGTGCCAGCAGTGAACCGGGCCTCCTTCTGACCGGGGAGCTGTTTTTT. This codes for CASSEPGLLLTGELFF.

This clonotype was observed at least ten times. This may be a read error, as it is one base from a much larger clone. The gene calls are TRBV5-5 and TRBJ1-1; no reliable D call. CDR1 is SGHKS, CDR2 YYEKEE, per germline (reference sequence). There are 12 residues in the CDR3. Written as DNA, the CDR3 is TGTGCCAGCAGCTTAGGGAACGCTGAAGCTTTCTTT. Protein sequence: CASSLGNAEAFF.

This clonotype appeared a single time. The chain combines TRBV20-1 with TRBJ2-3, with 8 bases aligning to TRBD2. Trimming at V came to 6 bases and at J to 0 bases, leaving 20 bases not matched to a gene. CDR3 length: 19 amino acids. Germline assignment: CDR1 DFQATT and CDR2 SNEGSKA (reference sequence). CDR3 bases: TGCAGTGCAAAATTCGGGAGGGCCGGGGGGCGAGGAAGCACAGATACGCAGTATTTT. This gives the protein CSAKFGRAGGRGSTDTQYF.

This clonotype appeared a few times. This chain links TRBV5-1 with TRBJ2-7; the D is unclear. Germline V lookup: CDR1 SGHRS, CDR2 YFSETQ. Between the trimmed V and J ends, which lost 4 bases and 2 bases, there was a span of 16 bases. The CDR3 loop spans 15 amino acids. CDR3: CASSPGPTATYEQYF. Here the CDR3 DNA reads TGCGCCAGCAGCCCCGGCCCAACCGCTACCTACGAGCAGTACTTC.

The genes are TRBV5-8 and TRBJ2-3; 7 bases align to TRBD1. The CDR3 is 15 residues long. V lost 1 base, J lost 4 bases, and 6 bases stayed unmatched. Germline CDR1 and CDR2: SGHTS and YDEGEE. Here the CDR3 DNA reads TGTGCCAGCAGCTTGACAGGGGCGTGGGCAGATACGCAGTATTTT. This gives the protein CASSLTGAWADTQYF.

This clonotype was counted between two and nine times. V and J are TRBV28 and TRBJ2-7, with 8 bases fitting TRBD2. The CDR3 is 16 amino acids. Germline lookup yields CDR1 MDHEN and CDR2 SYDVKM. The trim removed 7 bases at V and 4 bases at J, leaving 15 bases unmatched. The DNA for the CDR3 is TGTGCCAGCACCGGGGTCGAAGCGGGAGATGGGTACGAGCAGTACTTC. It specifies CASTGVEAGDGYEQYF.

This clonotype was seen ten or more times. This chain joins TRBV7-9 and TRBJ2-3; 11 bases map to TRBD2. Germline-derived CDR1 and CDR2 are SEHNR and FQNEAQ (reference sequence). V gave up 5 bases and J gave up 0 bases; unmatched junction bases: 4. The CDR3 runs to 16 residues. The CDR3 protein is CASSPTSGGSTDTQYF. CDR3 sequence (DNA): TGTGCCAGCAGCCCTACTAGCGGGGGTAGCACAGATACGCAGTATTTT.

This clonotype occurred a few times. CDR3 bases: TGTGCCAGCAGCGCCACGGACAGGGGGTCTGCCACCGGGGAGCTGTTTTTT. Protein: CASSATDRGSATGELFF. The rearrangement uses TRBV7-9 and TRBJ2-2; 10 nucleotides line up with TRBD1. Looked up from germline, CDR1 is SEHNR and CDR2 is FQNEAQ (reference sequence). The CDR3 has 17 residues. V gave up 5 bases and J gave up 4 bases; unmatched junction bases: 10.

A few counts support this clonotype. The V and J genes are TRBV9 and TRBJ2-3, with no clear D. The CDR3 is 15 amino acids. Germline lookup yields CDR1 SGDLS and CDR2 YYNGEE. Trimming cost V 3 bases and J 2 bases, with 13 bases left between them. CDR3 nucleotide sequence: TGTGCCAGCAGCGATTTTGGGTTATCCACAGATACGCAGTATTTT. It is translated as CASSDFGLSTDTQYF.

V is TRBV27 and J is TRBJ1-2; 7 bases fit TRBD1. The germline V gene encodes CDR1 MNHEY and CDR2 SMNVEV (reference sequence). The CDR3 extends over 14 amino acids. With 5 bases clipped from V and 4 bases from J, the junction kept 7 bases outside the gene matches. The CDR3 spells CASSPGTVAYGYTF. CDR3 sequence (DNA): TGTGCCAGCAGTCCCGGGACAGTCGCCTATGGCTACACCTTC.

This clonotype was seen repeatedly, ten times or more. The chain carries TRBV5-1 and TRBJ2-7; D is undetermined. The germline V and J ends were trimmed by 0 bases and 3 bases, with 10 bases remaining between them. The CDR3 sequence is 14 residues long. The germline V gene has CDR1 SGHRS and CDR2 YFSETQ. The CDR3 loop reads CASSLGRSDYEQYF. The CDR3 bases are TGCGCCAGCAGCTTGGGAAGGTCCGACTACGAGCAGTACTTC.

This clonotype was seen repeatedly, ten times or more. The CDR3, as DNA: TGCGCCAGCAGCTTGAAAGGGATACTCACAGATACGCAGTATTTT. It is translated as CASSLKGILTDTQYF. The rearrangement links TRBV5-1 to TRBJ2-3; the D is unclear. The CDR3 has 15 residues. Germline-derived CDR1 and CDR2 are SGHRS and YFSETQ. Trimming removed 1 base at V and 2 bases at J, with 11 bases between.